This T cell receptor (beta chain) came from a study of blood T cell repertoires in COVID-19. Overall study: Whether acute or convalescent, the COVID-19 samples came from the United States, Italy and Spain. From T cells, B-cell-depleted T cells, or PBMCs came the material, which was cDNA or gDNA.

Original handling: Estimation of nucleated cell counts relied on the amplification of reference gene primers. Here immunoSEQ multiplex PCR was the method, and the copy in TCRdb shows in-frame clones only, minus some. V and J calls and clone size come straight from that table; D and trimming were deduced from the DNA. Among approximately 140,000 clones, roughly 80% were seen once, and the ten largest hold almost 6.5%. The clonotype comes from a human donor in a cohort sampled during active COVID-19. The sample was peripheral blood.

CDR3 coding DNA: TGTGCCAGCAGCCAGGATCAGGGTTGGATTAAAAACATTCAGTACTTC. Translation: CASSQDQGWIKNIQYF. The rearrangement links TRBV7-2 to TRBJ2-4; a possible D gene is TRBD1 (5 bases). Germline V gene data show CDR1 as SGHTA and CDR2 as FQGNSA. Trimming stripped 5 bases from V and 4 bases from J, with 18 bases between. The CDR3 runs 16 residues. Looking up the rest from reference TRBV7-2 and TRBJ2-4 gives the full variable domain: GAGVSQSPSNKVTEKGKDVELRCDPISGHTALYWYRQSLGQGLEFLIYFQGNSAPDKSGLPSDRFSAERTGGSVSTLTIQRTQQEDSAVYLCASSQDQGWIKNIQYFGAGTRLSVL.